A single sample gave rise to the 6 T cell receptor beta chains below, sequenced in a study of T cell responses to AZD1222 COVID-19 vaccine. TCRdb keeps only in-frame clones here, not all; method: immunoSEQ multiplex PCR. The sample yields fewer than 150,000 clones, about 88% seen once. The sample here was peripheral blood, taken 28 days after the second AZD1222 dose. The receptors shown here come from an adult who received the AZD1222 COVID-19 vaccine.

The chain is built from TRBV24-1 and TRBJ2-3; the match to TRBD1 covers 7 bases. There are 13 residues in the CDR3. Germline lookup yields CDR1 KGHDR and CDR2 SFDVKD. With 8 bases clipped from V and 8 bases from J, the junction kept 9 bases outside the gene matches. CDR3 DNA sequence: TGTGCCACCAACTCGGGACAGAGTGGTACGCAGTATTTT. It is translated as CATNSGQSGTQYF.

V is TRBV6-5 and J is TRBJ1-5; maybe TRBD1 (5 bases). V was clipped by 6 bases and J by 0 bases, with 12 bases between them. Germline CDR1 reads MNHEY; CDR2 reads SVGAGI. The CDR3 loop spans 15 amino acids. The CDR3 DNA reads TGTGCCAGCAGGTCCGGGACTAATAGCAATCAGCCCCAGCATTTT. Protein product: CASRSGTNSNQPQHF.

This sequence joins TRBV7-9 and TRBJ1-5; D is uncertain. The CDR3 loop spans 12 amino acids. From germline, CDR1 is SEHNR and CDR2 FQNEAQ (reference sequence). V lost 0 bases and J 6 bases, leaving 3 bases between the germline ends. CDR3 amino acids: CASSLAGQPQHF. The CDR3 DNA reads TGTGCCAGCAGCTTAGCAGGTCAGCCCCAGCATTTT.

V and J are TRBV7-8 and TRBJ1-1; 8 positions match TRBD1. The V gene's germline CDR1 is SGHVS and CDR2 FQNEAQ. Losses at the gene ends were 2 bases for V and 10 bases for J; bases not matched to a gene: 9. This CDR3 contains 14 residues. The CDR3 here is CASSLLVQGARAFF. CDR3 bases: TGTGCCAGCAGCTTATTGGTGCAGGGGGCGCGAGCTTTCTTT.

The chain employs TRBV10-3 and TRBJ1-5; D may be TRBD1 (5 bases). Germline loops: CDR1 ENHRY, CDR2 SYGVKD. The CDR3 has 14 amino acids. The V and J ends lost 4 bases and 2 bases respectively, with 9 bases between them. In nucleotides, the CDR3 is TGTGCCATCAGTGGCAGGGCAGGCAATCAGCCCCAGCATTTT. As protein: CAISGRAGNQPQHF.

This clone showed up just a few times. This chain links TRBV7-2 with TRBJ2-2; D might be TRBD2 (6 bases). Trimming took 4 bases from V and 4 from J, leaving 13 bases between them. CDR3 length equals 15 residues. CDR1 SGHTA and CDR2 FQGNSA come from the germline V gene. The CDR3 region is CASSWDPGVTGELFF. The DNA of the CDR3 is TGTGCCAGCAGCTGGGATCCGGGGGTCACCGGGGAGCTGTTTTTT.